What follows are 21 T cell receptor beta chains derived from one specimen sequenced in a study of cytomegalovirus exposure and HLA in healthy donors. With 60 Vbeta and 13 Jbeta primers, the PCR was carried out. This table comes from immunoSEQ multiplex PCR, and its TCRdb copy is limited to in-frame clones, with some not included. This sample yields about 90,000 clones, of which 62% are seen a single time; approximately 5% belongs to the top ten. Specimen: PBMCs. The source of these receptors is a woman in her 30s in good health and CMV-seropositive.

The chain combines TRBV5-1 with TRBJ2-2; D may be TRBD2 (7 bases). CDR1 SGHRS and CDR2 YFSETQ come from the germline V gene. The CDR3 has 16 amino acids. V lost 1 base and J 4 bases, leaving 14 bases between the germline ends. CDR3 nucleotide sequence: TGCGCCAGCAGCTTGATGGCGGGGGCCACCACCGGGGAGCTGTTTTTT. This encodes CASSLMAGATTGELFF.

Here the CDR3 DNA reads TGTGCCAGCAGCGTATATGGAGCGGAGACCCAGTACTTC. Protein: CASSVYGAETQYF. The chain combines TRBV9 with TRBJ2-5; D is ambiguous. This CDR3 is built from 13 residues. V was clipped by 1 base and J by 5 bases, with 9 bases between them. Per germline, CDR1 SGDLS and CDR2 YYNGEE.

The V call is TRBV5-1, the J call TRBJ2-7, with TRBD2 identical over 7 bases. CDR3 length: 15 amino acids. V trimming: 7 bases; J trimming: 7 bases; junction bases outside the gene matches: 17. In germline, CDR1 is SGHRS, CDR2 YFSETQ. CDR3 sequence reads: CASSNSGRTMGEQYF. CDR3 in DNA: TGCGCCAGCTCTAACTCCGGGAGGACTATGGGGGAGCAGTACTTC.

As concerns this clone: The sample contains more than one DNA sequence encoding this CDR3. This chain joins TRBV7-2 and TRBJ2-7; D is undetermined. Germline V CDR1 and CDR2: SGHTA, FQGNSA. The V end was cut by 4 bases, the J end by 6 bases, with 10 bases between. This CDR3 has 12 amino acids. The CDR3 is CASSSPSREQYF. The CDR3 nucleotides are TGTGCCAGCAGCTCCCCCTCTCGCGAGCAGTACTTC.

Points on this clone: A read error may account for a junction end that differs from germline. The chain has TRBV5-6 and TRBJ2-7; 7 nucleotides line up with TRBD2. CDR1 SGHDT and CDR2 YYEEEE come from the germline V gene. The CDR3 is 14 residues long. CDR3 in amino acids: CASSNDREAREQCF. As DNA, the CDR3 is TGTGCCAGCAGCAACGACAGAGAGGCGCGGGAGCAGTGCTTC.

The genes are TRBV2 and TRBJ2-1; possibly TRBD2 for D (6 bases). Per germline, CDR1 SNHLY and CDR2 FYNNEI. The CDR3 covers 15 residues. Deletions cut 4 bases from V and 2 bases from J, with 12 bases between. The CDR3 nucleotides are TGTGCCAGCAGTGGGGGCGGGGTTCCCTACAATGAGCAGTTCTTC. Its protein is CASSGGGVPYNEQFF.

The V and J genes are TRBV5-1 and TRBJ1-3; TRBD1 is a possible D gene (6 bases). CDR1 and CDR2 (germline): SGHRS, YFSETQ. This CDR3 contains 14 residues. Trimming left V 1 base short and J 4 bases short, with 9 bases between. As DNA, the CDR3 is TGCGCCAGCAGCTTGTCGACAGGCGGAAACACCATATATTTT. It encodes CASSLSTGGNTIYF.

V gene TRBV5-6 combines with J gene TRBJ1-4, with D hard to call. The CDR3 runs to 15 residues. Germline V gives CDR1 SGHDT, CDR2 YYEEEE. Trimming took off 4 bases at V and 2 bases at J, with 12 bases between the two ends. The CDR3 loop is CASSLNILTNEKLFF. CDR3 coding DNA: TGTGCCAGCAGCCTTAACATTCTTACTAATGAAAAACTGTTTTTT.

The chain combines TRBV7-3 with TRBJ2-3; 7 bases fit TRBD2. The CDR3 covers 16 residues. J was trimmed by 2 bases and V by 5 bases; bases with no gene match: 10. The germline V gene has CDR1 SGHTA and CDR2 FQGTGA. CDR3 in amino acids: CASSPVASGFTDTQYF. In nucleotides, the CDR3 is TGTGCCAGCAGCCCAGTGGCTAGCGGTTTCACAGATACGCAGTATTTT.

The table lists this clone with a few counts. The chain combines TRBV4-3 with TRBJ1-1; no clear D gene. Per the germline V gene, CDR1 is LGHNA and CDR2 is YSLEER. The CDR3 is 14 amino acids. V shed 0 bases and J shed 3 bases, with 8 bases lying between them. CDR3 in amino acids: CASSQDEVDTEAFF. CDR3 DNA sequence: TGCGCCAGCAGCCAAGACGAGGTAGACACTGAAGCTTTCTTT.

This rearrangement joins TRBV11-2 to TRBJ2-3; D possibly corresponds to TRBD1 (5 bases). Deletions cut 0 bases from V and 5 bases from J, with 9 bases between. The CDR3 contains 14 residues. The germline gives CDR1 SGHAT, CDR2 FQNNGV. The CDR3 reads CASSLDRVVDTQYF. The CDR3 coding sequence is TGTGCCAGCAGCTTAGACAGGGTCGTAGATACGCAGTATTTT.

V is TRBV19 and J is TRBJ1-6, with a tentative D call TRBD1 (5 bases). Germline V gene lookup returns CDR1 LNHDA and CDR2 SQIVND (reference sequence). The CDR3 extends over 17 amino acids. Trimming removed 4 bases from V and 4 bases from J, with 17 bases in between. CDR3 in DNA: TGTGCCAGTAGTAACCGGGACTCCTTATTTTATAATTCACCCCTCCACTTT. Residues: CASSNRDSLFYNSPLHF.

DNA of the CDR3: TGTGCCAGCACTCCGACAGGGTACAACACTGAAGCTTTCTTT. It specifies CASTPTGYNTEAFF. V usage is TRBV27 and J usage is TRBJ1-1, with 7 bases matching TRBD1. The length of the CDR3 is 14 residues. J lost 2 bases, V lost 7 bases, and 7 bases had no gene match. Germline CDR1 reads MNHEY; CDR2 reads SMNVEV (reference sequence).

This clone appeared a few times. The CDR3 DNA reads TGTGCCAGCAGTTTCAAGGAGAATTACGAGCAGTACTTC. Translating it yields CASSFKENYEQYF. V gene TRBV6-5 combines with J gene TRBJ2-7; D is unclear. Trimming removed 4 bases at V and 4 bases at J, with 11 bases between. The CDR3 contains 13 residues. Germline V gene sequence: CDR1 MNHEY, CDR2 SVGAGI.

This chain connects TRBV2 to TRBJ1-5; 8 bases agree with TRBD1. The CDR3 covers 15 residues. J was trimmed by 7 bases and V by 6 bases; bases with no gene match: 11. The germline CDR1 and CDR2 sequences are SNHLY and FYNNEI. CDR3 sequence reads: CASSDRTGQGQPQHF. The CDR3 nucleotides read TGTGCCAGCAGCGATAGGACAGGGCAGGGACAGCCCCAGCATTTT.

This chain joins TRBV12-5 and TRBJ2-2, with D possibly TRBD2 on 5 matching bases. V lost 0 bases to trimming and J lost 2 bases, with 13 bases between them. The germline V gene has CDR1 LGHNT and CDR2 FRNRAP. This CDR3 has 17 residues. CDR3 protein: CASGLVLARDNTGELFF. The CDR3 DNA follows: TGTGCTAGTGGTTTGGTACTCGCCCGGGATAACACCGGGGAGCTGTTTTTT.

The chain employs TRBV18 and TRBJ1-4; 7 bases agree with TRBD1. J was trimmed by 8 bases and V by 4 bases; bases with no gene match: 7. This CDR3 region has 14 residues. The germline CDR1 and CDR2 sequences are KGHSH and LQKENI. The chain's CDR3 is CASSRNRGEEKLFF. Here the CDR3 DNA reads TGTGCCAGCTCACGCAACAGGGGTGAGGAAAAACTGTTTTTT.

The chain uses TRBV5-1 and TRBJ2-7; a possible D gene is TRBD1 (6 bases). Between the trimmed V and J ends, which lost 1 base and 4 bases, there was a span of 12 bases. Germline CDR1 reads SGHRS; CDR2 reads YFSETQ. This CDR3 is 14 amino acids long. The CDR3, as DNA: TGCGCCAGCAGCTTGCAGGGGTCCCGATACGAGCAGTACTTC. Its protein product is CASSLQGSRYEQYF.

The chain's CDR3 is CASSLVRGGYEQYF. CDR3 DNA: TGTGCCAGCAGCTTAGTGCGGGGGGGCTACGAGCAGTACTTC. The chain recombines TRBV7-2 with TRBJ2-7; the match to TRBD2 covers 9 bases. In germline, CDR1 is SGHTA, CDR2 FQGNSA. The CDR3 length is 14 residues. With V trimmed by 1 base and J by 3 bases, 1 base remained unmatched.

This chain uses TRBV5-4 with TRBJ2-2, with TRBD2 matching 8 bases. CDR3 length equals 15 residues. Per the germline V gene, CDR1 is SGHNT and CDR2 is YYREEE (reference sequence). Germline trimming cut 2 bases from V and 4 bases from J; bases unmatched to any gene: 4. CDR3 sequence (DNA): TGTGCCAGCAGCTTAGCGGGGGCCCTCACCGGGGAGCTGTTTTTT. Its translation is CASSLAGALTGELFF.

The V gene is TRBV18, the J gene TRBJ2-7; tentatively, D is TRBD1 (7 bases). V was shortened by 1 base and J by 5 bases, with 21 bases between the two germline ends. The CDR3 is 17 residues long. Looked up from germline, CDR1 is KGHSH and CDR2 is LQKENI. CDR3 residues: CASSPRAWAGGINEQYF. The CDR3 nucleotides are TGTGCCAGCTCACCACGCGCTTGGGCAGGGGGGATCAACGAGCAGTACTTC.